These T cell receptor beta chains were read from a single sample in a study of blood T cell repertoires in COVID-19. Clones were sequenced by immunoSEQ multiplex PCR, and TCRdb holds only the in-frame ones, with some missing. The repertoire holds about 120,000 clones, with about 86% as singletons. Material for sequencing was peripheral blood. The receptors derive from a woman in her fifties or sixties with acute or convalescent COVID-19. Both conserved end residues are part of each CDR3. A D gene is named only where the DNA matches it firmly. Some rows have no size entry. The others give once, few or many, or a class for an expanded clone.

v_gene	j_gene	abundance	d_gene	CDR3aa	CDR3nt
TRBV28	TRBJ2-2	-	-	CASSLAANTGELFF	TGTGCCAGCAGTTTAGCGGCGAACACCGGGGAGCTGTTTTTT
TRBV19	TRBJ1-4	few	TRBD1	CASSSGQEEKLFF	TGTGCCAGTAGCTCGGGACAGGAAGAAAAACTGTTTTTT
TRBV15	TRBJ1-5	-	-	CATSREAATQPQHF	TGTGCCACCAGCAGAGAGGCGGCTACTCAGCCCCAGCATTTT
TRBV28	TRBJ2-1	-	-	CASSPRGSGIGNEQFF	TGTGCCAGCAGTCCAAGGGGTAGCGGTATAGGCAATGAGCAGTTCTTC
TRBV6-5	TRBJ2-1	-	TRBD1	CASTGTGMNEQFF	TGTGCCAGCACCGGGACAGGTATGAATGAGCAGTTCTTC
TRBV27	TRBJ1-6	-	TRBD1	CASSLSALLTGNSPLHF	TGTGCCAGCAGTTTGAGCGCGTTGTTGACAGGGAATTCACCCCTCCACTTT
TRBV5-1	TRBJ1-5	-	TRBD1	CASSPGTGGFQPQHF	TGCGCCAGCAGCCCTGGGACAGGGGGATTTCAGCCCCAGCATTTT
TRBV7-9	TRBJ2-2	-	-	CASSFYSNTGELFF	TGTGCCAGCAGCTTTTATTCGAACACCGGGGAGCTGTTTTTT
TRBV5-4	TRBJ2-7	once	-	CASNLRTGSGEQYF	TGTGCCAGCAACCTCAGGACGGGATCAGGCGAGCAGTACTTC
TRBV7-2	TRBJ2-5	-	-	CASSLALGAPRGTQYF	TGTGCCAGCAGCTTAGCGTTGGGGGCTCCAAGAGGGACCCAGTACTTC
TRBV3-1/TRBV3-2	TRBJ1-5	few	-	CASSQDIDINQPQHF	TGTGCCAGCAGCCAAGATATCGACATCAATCAGCCCCAGCATTTT
TRBV5-1	TRBJ1-2	-	TRBD1	CASSLSSGGGSYGYTF	TGCGCCAGCAGCTTGTCTTCCGGAGGGGGCTCCTATGGCTACACCTTC
TRBV6-5	TRBJ1-1	-	-	CASSYSGGGEAFF	TGTGCCAGCAGTTATTCTGGGGGCGGAGAAGCTTTCTTT
TRBV28	TRBJ1-2	-	-	CASSPWGVVKGYTF	TGTGCCAGCAGCCCCTGGGGGGTAGTGAAGGGCTACACCTTC
TRBV7-9	TRBJ2-6	once	-	CASSLGGGSGANVLTF	TGTGCCAGCAGCTTAGGAGGTGGGAGTGGGGCCAACGTCCTGACTTTC
TRBV30	TRBJ1-1	few	-	CAWSQSAAHRTEAFF	TGTGCCTGGAGTCAAAGTGCGGCACATCGCACTGAAGCTTTCTTT
TRBV3-1/TRBV3-2	TRBJ2-3	-	TRBD1	CASQDRISTDTQYF	TGTGCCAGTCAGGACAGGATTAGCACAGATACGCAGTATTTT
TRBV27	TRBJ2-3	once	-	CASSFGGATDTQYF	TGTGCCAGCAGTTTTGGGGGGGCCACAGATACGCAGTATTTT
TRBV11-2	TRBJ2-1	-	-	CASSFGPGDNEQFF	-
TRBV28	TRBJ1-4	-	TRBD1	CASSLTGANEKLFF	TGTGCCAGCAGTCTGACAGGGGCTAATGAAAAACTGTTTTTT
TRBV10-3	TRBJ2-1	few	TRBD2	CAISTSGLSYNEQFF	TGTGCCATCAGTACTAGCGGCCTGTCCTACAATGAGCAGTTCTTC
TRBV3-1/TRBV3-2	TRBJ2-4	-	-	CASSHGQKNIQYF	TGTGCCAGCAGCCACGGACAGAAAAACATTCAGTACTTC
TRBV28	TRBJ2-2	-	-	CASRTSGGELFF	TGTGCCAGCAGGACAAGCGGCGGGGAGCTGTTTTTT
TRBV5-6	TRBJ2-7	-	-	CASSLAMSSYEQYF	TGTGCCAGCAGCTTGGCCATGAGCTCCTACGAGCAGTACTTC
TRBV7-8	TRBJ2-7	-	TRBD2	CASSLRLAGGPDDEQYF	TGTGCCAGCAGCCTGAGACTAGCGGGAGGGCCGGATGACGAGCAGTACTTC
TRBV19	TRBJ2-1	-	TRBD2	CASSASGWNEQFF	TGTGCCAGTAGTGCTAGCGGGTGGAATGAGCAGTTCTTC
TRBV18	TRBJ1-3	few	TRBD1	CASSPKTGSSGNTIYF	TGTGCCAGCTCACCAAAGACAGGGAGCTCTGGAAACACCATATATTTT
TRBV27	TRBJ2-3	few	TRBD2	CASSLDPGGRAADTQYF	TGTGCCAGCAGTTTAGATCCGGGCGGGAGAGCAGCAGATACGCAGTATTTT
TRBV24-1	TRBJ1-4	-	TRBD1	CATSDAQGINEKLFF	TGTGCCACCAGTGATGCACAGGGGATTAATGAAAAACTGTTTTTT
TRBV6-1	TRBJ1-2	-	-	CASSEWEARAAVNGYTF	TGTGCCAGCAGTGAGTGGGAGGCGCGGGCCGCCGTGAATGGCTACACCTTC
TRBV7-6	TRBJ2-1	-	TRBD2	CASSLEAGRTSYNEQFF	TGTGCCAGCAGCTTAGAGGCCGGGAGGACTTCCTACAATGAGCAGTTCTTC
TRBV4-1	TRBJ2-7	-	TRBD1	CASSQRQGQIYEQYF	TGCGCCAGCAGCCAGCGACAGGGGCAAATATACGAGCAGTACTTC
TRBV6-1	TRBJ2-7	few	TRBD1	CASSVLAGDSLYEQYF	TGTGCCAGCAGTGTCCTGGCAGGGGACAGCCTCTACGAGCAGTACTTC
TRBV29-1	TRBJ1-2	once	TRBD1	CSVGTGGVYGYTF	TGCAGCGTCGGGACAGGGGGCGTATATGGCTACACCTTC
TRBV10-3	TRBJ2-1	-	TRBD2	CAIRKGLAGSYNEQFF	TGTGCCATCAGGAAGGGACTAGCGGGATCGTACAATGAGCAGTTCTTC
TRBV7-9	TRBJ1-4	-	-	CASSFYRVSKLFF	TGTGCCAGCAGCTTTTACAGGGTATCCAAACTGTTTTTT
TRBV30	TRBJ1-4	-	TRBD1	CAWSPRQGAVSGYEKLFF	TGTGCCTGGAGTCCCAGACAGGGGGCTGTATCGGGCTACGAAAAACTGTTTTTT
TRBV10-3	TRBJ2-3	-	-	CAISEGLGNTDTQYF	TGTGCCATCAGTGAGGGCCTAGGAAACACAGATACGCAGTATTTT
TRBV7-9	TRBJ2-5	-	TRBD2	CASSLPGLAGGQETQYF	TGTGCCAGCAGCTTACCGGGACTAGCGGGGGGCCAAGAGACCCAGTACTTC
TRBV7-2	TRBJ1-1	-	TRBD1	CASSLEAGGFNTEAFF	TGTGCCAGCAGCTTAGAGGCAGGGGGATTCAACACTGAAGCTTTCTTT
TRBV14	TRBJ2-3	-	-	CASSQEIRSAQYF	TGTGCCAGCAGCCAAGAGATACGGAGCGCGCAGTATTTT
TRBV7-3	TRBJ1-2	-	TRBD1	CASSPTAGGNYGYTF	TGTGCCAGCAGCCCGACGGCAGGGGGAAACTATGGCTACACCTTC
TRBV12-5	TRBJ2-1	-	TRBD2	CASGLVLSGGLEQFF	TGTGCTAGTGGTTTGGTACTGAGCGGGGGACTTGAGCAGTTCTTC
TRBV7-3	TRBJ2-6	-	-	CASSLMSSGANVLTF	TGTGCCAGCAGCTTAATGAGCTCTGGGGCCAACGTCCTGACTTTC
TRBV11-2	TRBJ2-1	-	TRBD2	CASSLRRLARTYNEQFF	TGTGCCAGCAGCTTGCGAAGACTAGCGAGGACTTACAATGAGCAGTTCTTC
TRBV11-2	TRBJ2-2	-	TRBD1	CASSTRTGWAGELFF	TGTGCCAGCAGCACAAGGACAGGGTGGGCCGGGGAGCTGTTTTTT
TRBV13	TRBJ2-7	-	TRBD2	CASSPFAAGGYEQYF	TGTGCCAGCAGCCCCTTTGCCGCGGGAGGGTACGAGCAGTACTTC
TRBV28	TRBJ1-5	few	-	CASSSTGSNQPQHF	TGTGCCAGCAGTTCGACAGGCTCCAATCAGCCCCAGCATTTT
TRBV10-3	TRBJ2-3	-	TRBD2	CAISAGTSVADTQYF	TGTGCCATCAGTGCCGGGACTAGCGTCGCAGATACGCAGTATTTT
TRBV5-1	TRBJ2-5	-	-	CASSLRGIEQETQYF	TGCGCCAGCAGCTTAAGGGGAATAGAACAAGAGACCCAGTACTTC
TRBV28	TRBJ1-4	-	-	CASSLPPGTTRPQLFF	TGTGCCAGCAGTTTACCCCCCGGGACTACTCGACCCCAACTGTTTTTT
TRBV18	TRBJ1-2	-	-	CASSPQGGPGGYTF	TGTGCCAGCTCACCACAGGGAGGTCCGGGTGGCTACACCTTC
TRBV18	TRBJ1-3	-	-	CASSNPGQSSGNTIYF	TGTGCCAGCTCCAACCCAGGACAGTCCTCTGGAAACACCATATATTTT